This T cell receptor beta chain appears in the sequencing data of a study of cytomegalovirus exposure and HLA in healthy donors. The study, taken as a whole, reports: Later analysis showed TCR association rates varying by HLA locus, highest for DRB1 and lowest for HLA-C. According to an earlier analysis, most TCR beta V segments yielded productive rearrangements about 87% or about 30% of the time. TCR beta chains numbering under 200 were designated cytomegalovirus-associated.

CDR1 and CDR2 (germline): MGHRA, YSYEKL. This CDR3 is built from 18 residues. Trimming removed 1 base from V and 0 bases from J, with 13 bases in between. It was with 60 Vbeta and 13 Jbeta primers that the PCR ran. Data came from immunoSEQ multiplex PCR; TCRdb stores just in-frame clones and leaves some out. The data hold some 200,000 clones, with roughly 70% observed a single time. In the case of this clone: Its antigen is undetermined.

The clonotype comes from a woman in her twenties or thirties in good health and CMV-seronegative. The V gene is TRBV4-1, the J gene TRBJ1-6; the D is unclear. The sequenced sample consisted of PBMCs. CDR3 nucleotides: TGCGCCAGCAGCCAAGCTCGTTCGGGGAGCTCCTATAATTCACCCCTCCACTTT. Translating it yields CASSQARSGSSYNSPLHF.